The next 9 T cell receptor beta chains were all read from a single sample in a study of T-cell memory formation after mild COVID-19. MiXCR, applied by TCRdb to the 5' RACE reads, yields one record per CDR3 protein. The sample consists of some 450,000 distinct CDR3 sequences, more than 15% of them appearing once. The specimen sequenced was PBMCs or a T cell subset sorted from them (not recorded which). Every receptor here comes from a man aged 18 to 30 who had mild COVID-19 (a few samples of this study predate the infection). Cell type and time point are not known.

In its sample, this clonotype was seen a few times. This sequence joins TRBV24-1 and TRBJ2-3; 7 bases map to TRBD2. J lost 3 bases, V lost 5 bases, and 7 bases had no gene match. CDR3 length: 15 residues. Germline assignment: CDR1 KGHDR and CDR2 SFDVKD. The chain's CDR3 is CATSASLAFTDTQYF. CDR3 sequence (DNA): TGTGCCACCAGTGCATCACTAGCGTTTACAGATACGCAGTATTTT.

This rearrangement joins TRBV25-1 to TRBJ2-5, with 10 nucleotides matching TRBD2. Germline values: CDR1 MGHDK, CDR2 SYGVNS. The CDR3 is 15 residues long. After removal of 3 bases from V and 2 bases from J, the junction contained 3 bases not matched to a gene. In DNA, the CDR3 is TGTGCCAGCAGTGATCTTAGCGGGGGGCAAGAGACCCAGTACTTC. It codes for CASSDLSGGQETQYF.

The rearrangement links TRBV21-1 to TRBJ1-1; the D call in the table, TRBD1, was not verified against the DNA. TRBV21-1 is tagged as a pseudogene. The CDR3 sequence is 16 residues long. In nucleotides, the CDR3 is TGTGCCAGCAGCAAGGTAGGGGACCGGTCGGACACTGAAGCTTTCTTT. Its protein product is CASSKVGDRSDTEAFF.

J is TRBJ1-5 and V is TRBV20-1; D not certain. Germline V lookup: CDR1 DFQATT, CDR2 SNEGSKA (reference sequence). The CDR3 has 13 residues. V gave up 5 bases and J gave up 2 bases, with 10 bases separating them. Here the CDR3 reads CSAPPGGNQPQHF. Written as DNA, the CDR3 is TGCAGTGCTCCCCCCGGGGGCAATCAGCCCCAGCATTTT.

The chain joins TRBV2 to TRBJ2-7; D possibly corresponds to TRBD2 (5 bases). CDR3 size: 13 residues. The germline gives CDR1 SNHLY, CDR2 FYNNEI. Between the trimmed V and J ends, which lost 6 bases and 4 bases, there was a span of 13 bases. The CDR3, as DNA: TGTGCCAGCAGCGGGGTGATGAGTTACGAGCAGTACTTC. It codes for CASSGVMSYEQYF.

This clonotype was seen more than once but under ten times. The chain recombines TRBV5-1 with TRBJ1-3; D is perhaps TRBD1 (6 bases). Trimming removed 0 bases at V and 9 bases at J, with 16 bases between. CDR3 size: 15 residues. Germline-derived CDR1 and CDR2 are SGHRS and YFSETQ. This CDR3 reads CASSLGGQGRSTIYF. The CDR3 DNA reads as TGCGCCAGCAGCTTGGGGGGGCAGGGAAGAAGCACCATATATTTT.

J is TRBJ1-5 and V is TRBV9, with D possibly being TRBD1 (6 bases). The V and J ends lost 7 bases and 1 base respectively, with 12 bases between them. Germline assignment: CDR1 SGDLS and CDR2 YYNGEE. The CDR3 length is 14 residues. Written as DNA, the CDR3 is TGTGCCAGCGGGGGGGGCGAGAGCAATCAGCCCCAGCATTTT. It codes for CASGGGESNQPQHF.

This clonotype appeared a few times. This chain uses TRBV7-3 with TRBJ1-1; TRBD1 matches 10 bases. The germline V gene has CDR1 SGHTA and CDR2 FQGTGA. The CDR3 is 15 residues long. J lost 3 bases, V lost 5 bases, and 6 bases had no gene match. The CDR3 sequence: CASSPGTGEDTEAFF. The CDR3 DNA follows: TGTGCCAGCAGCCCCGGGACAGGGGAGGACACTGAAGCTTTCTTT.

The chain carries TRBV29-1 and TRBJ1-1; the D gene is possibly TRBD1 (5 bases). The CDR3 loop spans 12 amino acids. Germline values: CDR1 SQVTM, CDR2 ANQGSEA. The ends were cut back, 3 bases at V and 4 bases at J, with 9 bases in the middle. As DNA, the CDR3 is TGCAGCGTTGAGTGGGGGACCACTGAAGCTTTCTTT. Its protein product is CSVEWGTTEAFF.